One sample yielded the 20 T cell receptor beta chains listed below, sequenced in a study of cytomegalovirus exposure and HLA in healthy donors. 13 Jbeta primers and 60 Vbeta primers were used for the PCR. Method: immunoSEQ multiplex PCR; TCRdb's copy keeps in-frame clones and lacks some. The data contain about 130,000 clones, about 8.5% of them seen just once; the ten biggest clones take up under 5.5%. The specimen was PBMCs. The receptors were gathered from a man aged 35-49 years in good health and CMV-seronegative.

The V call is TRBV30, the J call TRBJ1-5, with TRBD1 identical over 7 bases. V lost 3 bases, J lost 2 bases, and 4 bases stayed unmatched. Germline loops: CDR1 GTSNPN, CDR2 SVGIG (reference sequence). CDR3 size: 14 residues. The CDR3 spells CAWSAGQGNQPQHF. CDR3 nucleotide sequence: TGTGCCTGGAGCGCCGGACAGGGCAATCAGCCCCAGCATTTT.

This chain joins TRBV7-6 and TRBJ2-7; a possible D gene is TRBD2 (6 bases). Germline V gene sequence: CDR1 SGHVS, CDR2 FNYEAQ. Deletions cut 5 bases from V and 6 bases from J, with 17 bases between. The CDR3 totals 14 residues. CDR3 nucleotides: TGTGCCAGCAGCCCCCGGGCGGGGTTGGGCGAGCAGTACTTC. Protein sequence: CASSPRAGLGEQYF.

This clone was counted a few times. The CDR3 does not end in the conserved phenylalanine or tryptophan, so this is likely a read error. V gene TRBV4-3 combines with J gene TRBJ1-1, with D possibly matching TRBD1 (6 bases). The CDR3 covers 14 residues. CDR1 is LGHNA, CDR2 YSLEER, per germline. With 2 bases removed from V and 5 bases from J, the gap between germline ends came to 12 bases. CDR3 nucleotides: TGCGCCAGCAGCCAATCGCTAGGGGGAACTGAAGCTTTCTTG. This translates into CASSQSLGGTEAFL.

The V call is TRBV12-2, the J call TRBJ2-5; the table's D call, TRBD1, was not checked against the DNA. TRBV12-2 is labeled a pseudogene. The length of the CDR3 is 15 residues. The chain's CDR3 is CASRLPYRGRETQYF. CDR3 bases: TGTGCAAGTCGCTTACCCTACAGGGGGCGTGAGACCCAGTACTTC.

J is TRBJ2-2 and V is TRBV12-5; 7 bases are a match to TRBD2. CDR1 LGHNT and CDR2 FRNRAP come from the germline V gene. J lost 4 bases, V lost 3 bases, and 5 bases had no gene match. The CDR3 covers 15 residues. The CDR3 DNA sequence: TGTGCTAGTGGTTTCGGTCAGCGGGGCACCGGGGAGCTGTTTTTT. This gives the protein CASGFGQRGTGELFF. The full variable domain, in which reference TRBV12-5 and TRBJ2-2 provide the parts outside the CDR3, is DARVTQTPRHKVTEMGQEVTMRCQPILGHNTVFWYRQTMMQGLELLAYFRNRAPLDDSGMPKDRFSAEMPDATLATLKIQPSEPRDSAVYFCASGFGQRGTGELFFGEGSRLTVL.

The J gene is TRBJ2-5, the V gene TRBV29-1, with TRBD2 matching over 9 bases. This CDR3 region has 14 residues. The J segment lost 5 bases and the V segment lost 3 bases, leaving 7 bases of the junction unmatched. Germline CDR1 is SQVTM and CDR2 is ANQGSEA. CDR3 amino acids: CSVEVAGVQETQYF. Here the CDR3 DNA reads TGCAGCGTTGAGGTAGCGGGGGTACAGGAGACCCAGTACTTC.

This clone was seen a few times. The chain has TRBV6-1 and TRBJ1-1; D is uncertain. The CDR3 is 13 residues long. Per germline, CDR1 MNHNS and CDR2 SASEGT. Deletions cut 2 bases from V and 4 bases from J, with 8 bases between. CDR3 DNA sequence: TGTGCCAGCAGTGAATTTGTCGGCACTGAAGCTTTCTTT. Translated, it gives CASSEFVGTEAFF.

The chain is built from TRBV5-5 and TRBJ2-5; TRBD2 matches at 15 bases. The CDR3 spans 16 residues. Germline V gene lookup returns CDR1 SGHKS and CDR2 YYEKEE (reference sequence). The junction had 2 bases not matched to a gene; V was cut back by 4 bases and J by 1 base. The CDR3: CASSGLAGGPQETQYF. In nucleotides, the CDR3 is TGTGCCAGCAGCGGACTAGCGGGGGGGCCCCAAGAGACCCAGTACTTC.

This clone has just a few counts. The V and J genes are TRBV7-9 and TRBJ2-3; D is possibly TRBD2 (5 bases). This CDR3 has 15 amino acids. The V end lost 0 bases, the J end lost 1 base, and 8 bases lay between the germline ends. Looked up from germline, CDR1 is SEHNR and CDR2 is FQNEAQ (reference sequence). CDR3 DNA sequence: TGTGCCAGCAGCTTAGCAATTAGCGGCACAGATACGCAGTATTTT. It codes for CASSLAISGTDTQYF.

This chain uses TRBV25-1 with TRBJ2-7, with D possibly matching TRBD1 (5 bases). V was shortened by 4 bases and J by 2 bases, with 15 bases between the two germline ends. From germline, CDR1 is MGHDK and CDR2 SYGVNS. This CDR3 is built from 15 residues. CDR3 nucleotides: TGTGCCAGCAGTGGCCCCGGTCAGGGCACCTACGAGCAGTACTTC. Protein sequence: CASSGPGQGTYEQYF.

This chain connects TRBV19 to TRBJ1-5, with no clear D. The CDR3 consists of 15 residues. Between the trimmed V and J ends, which lost 3 bases and 2 bases, there was a span of 11 bases. In germline, CDR1 is LNHDA, CDR2 SQIVND (reference sequence). The CDR3 nucleotides read TGTGCCAGTAGTATCGGGTCCGCGGGCAATCAGCCCCAGCATTTT. Translating it yields CASSIGSAGNQPQHF.

This clone was detected a few times. This chain connects TRBV10-2 to TRBJ1-2, with D perhaps matching TRBD1 (5 bases). Germline V gene sequence: CDR1 WSHSY, CDR2 SAAADI. V was pared by 0 bases and J by 3 bases, with 14 bases between. The CDR3 extends over 16 amino acids. The CDR3, as DNA: TGCGCCAGCAGTGAGTCGAAGAGGGGAGGAGACTATGGCTACACCTTC. Its translation is CASSESKRGGDYGYTF.

V gene TRBV15 combines with J gene TRBJ2-1, with a weak D call TRBD1 (5 bases). The V gene's germline CDR1 is LNHNV and CDR2 YYDKDF (reference sequence). The CDR3 is 13 amino acids. The V gene lost 4 bases and the J gene lost 15 bases, with 19 bases spanning the gap. CDR3 in amino acids: CATSKKQGTDRFF. CDR3 sequence (DNA): TGTGCCACCAGCAAAAAGCAGGGCACAGATCGGTTCTTC. Complete variable domain (other parts from reference TRBV15 and TRBJ2-1): DAMVIQNPRYQVTQFGKPVTLSCSQTLNHNVMYWYQQKSSQAPKLLFHYYDKDFNNEADTPDNFQSRRPNTSFCFLDIRSPGLGDTAMYLCATSKKQGTDRFFGPGTRLTVL.

The chain links TRBV5-8 to TRBJ2-3; 7 bases line up with TRBD1. The trim removed 0 bases at V and 5 bases at J, leaving 3 bases unmatched. Germline lookup yields CDR1 SGHTS and CDR2 YDEGEE. The CDR3 consists of 14 residues. The CDR3 DNA follows: TGTGCCAGCAGCTTGGCGGCAGGGGGAGATACGCAGTATTTT. Amino acids: CASSLAAGGDTQYF. Full variable domain (missing parts from reference TRBV5-8 and TRBJ2-3): EAGVTQSPTHLIKTRGQQATLRCSPISGHTSVYWYQQALGLGLQFLLWYDEGEERNRGNFPPRFSGRQFPNYSSELNVNALELEDSALYLCASSLAAGGDTQYFGPGTRLTVL.

The chain is built from TRBV6-5 and TRBJ1-1; TRBD1 aligns across 12 bases. CDR1 and CDR2 (germline): MNHEY, SVGAGI. Trimming removed 5 bases from V and 5 bases from J; junction bases left unmatched: 6. There are 15 residues in the CDR3. The CDR3 reads CASSPRDRGRTEAFF. CDR3 sequence (DNA): TGTGCCAGCAGTCCCAGGGACAGGGGGCGAACTGAAGCTTTCTTT.

The rearrangement joins TRBV7-9 to TRBJ2-7, with TRBD1 as a possible D gene (5 bases). Germline-derived CDR1 and CDR2 are SEHNR and FQNEAQ (reference sequence). V lost 1 base and J 5 bases, leaving 12 bases between the germline ends. The CDR3 contains 14 residues. CDR3 sequence reads: CASSLGQGRDEQYF. CDR3 nucleotides: TGTGCCAGCAGCTTAGGCCAGGGAAGGGACGAGCAGTACTTC.

This chain connects TRBV5-1 to TRBJ2-5, with D possibly being TRBD2 (5 bases). V was shortened by 0 bases and J by 4 bases, with 7 bases between the two germline ends. The CDR3 has 13 residues. The germline V gene encodes CDR1 SGHRS and CDR2 YFSETQ. CDR3 in amino acids: CASSLGRGETQYF. CDR3 DNA sequence: TGCGCCAGCAGCTTGGGCCGGGGAGAGACCCAGTACTTC.

This clone was counted only a few times. The chain joins TRBV10-1 to TRBJ1-1, with 8 bases aligning to TRBD1. From germline, CDR1 is WNHNN and CDR2 SYGVQD (reference sequence). Unmatched junction bases numbered 1, after V lost 0 bases and J lost 1 base. The CDR3 is 15 residues long. The CDR3 coding sequence is TGCGCCAGCAGTGAGTCTGGGACAGGGAACACTGAAGCTTTCTTT. Translating gives CASSESGTGNTEAFF.

The chain uses TRBV7-8 and TRBJ1-1; D gene ambiguous. The germline CDR1 and CDR2 sequences are SGHVS and FQNEAQ. The ends were cut back, 2 bases at V and 0 bases at J, with 16 bases in the middle. The CDR3 sequence is 17 residues long. As DNA, the CDR3 is TGTGCCAGCAGCTTATCTGCCGCGTTCCAGGTGAACACTGAAGCTTTCTTT. Translation gives CASSLSAAFQVNTEAFF.

The CDR3 nucleotides read TGTGCCAGTAGTACACAAACAACAGGTATTGGAACCGGGGAGCTGTTTTTT. This gives the protein CASSTQTTGIGTGELFF. This chain joins TRBV19 and TRBJ2-2; D might be TRBD1 (5 bases). The CDR3 is 17 residues long. The germline V and J ends were trimmed by 4 bases and 5 bases, with 20 bases remaining between them. Germline CDR1 is LNHDA and CDR2 is SQIVND (reference sequence).